Listed below are T cell receptor beta chains from one sample, sequenced in a study of neurological immune-mediated disorders. TCRdb re-analysed the 5' RACE reads in MiXCR, keeping a single row per CDR3 protein. The sample includes fewer than 55,000 distinct CDR3 sequences, roughly 6.3% of them seen just once. Sequencing input: CD4+ T cells from blood. These receptor sequences come from a middle-aged woman in good health. The CDR3 runs from the conserved cysteine through the conserved F or W. A D gene is named only where the DNA matches it firmly. Clone size, where shown, is once, few, many, or a class for clones that have expanded.

>TRBV29-1|TRBD1|TRBJ2-3|many
CSVEGGPGQITDTQYF
TGCAGCGTTGAAGGGGGACCGGGACAGATTACAGATACGCAGTATTTT
>TRBV20-1|-|TRBJ2-1|many
CSAGRTNGNEQFF
TGCAGTGCGGGAAGGACTAATGGCAATGAGCAGTTCTTC
>TRBV20-1|TRBD2|TRBJ2-5|many
CSEQRGGEETQYF
TGCAGTGAACAGCGGGGGGGGGAAGAGACCCAGTACTTC
>TRBV10-3|-|TRBJ2-2|-
CAISGNRVTGELFF
TGTGCCATCAGTGGTAACAGGGTTACCGGGGAGCTGTTTTTT
>TRBV15|-|TRBJ1-1|many
CATSMSGRAEMNTEAFF
TGTGCCACCAGCATGTCGGGAAGGGCTGAGATGAACACTGAAGCTTTCTTT
>TRBV20-1|-|TRBJ2-3|many
CSARSRSDTQYF
TGCAGTGCTAGATCTAGGTCAGATACGCAGTATTTT
>TRBV12-3/TRBV12-4|TRBD1|TRBJ1-5|many
CASSLQGANQPQHF
TGTGCCAGCAGTCTTCAGGGGGCTAATCAGCCCCAGCATTTT
>TRBV10-3|-|TRBJ1-2|many
CAISEADSGGYTF
TGTGCCATCAGTGAGGCGGACAGCGGAGGCTACACCTTC
>TRBV3-1|-|TRBJ2-1|many
CASSQDPGSYNEQFF
TGTGCCAGCAGCCAAGATCCGGGCTCCTACAATGAGCAGTTCTTC
>TRBV7-2|-|TRBJ1-1|many
CASSVRTTRGTEAFF
TGTGCCAGCAGCGTCCGGACAACTCGGGGCACTGAAGCTTTCTTT
>TRBV20-1|-|TRBJ2-5|many
CSARDSRVQETQYF
TGCAGTGCTAGAGATAGCAGGGTGCAAGAGACCCAGTACTTC
>TRBV18|-|TRBJ2-3|many
CASSPPSNTDTQYF
TGTGCCAGCTCACCACCGTCAAACACAGATACGCAGTATTTT
>TRBV7-6|-|TRBJ2-1|many
CASSLEGRGKQFF
TGTGCCAGCAGCTTAGAGGGCAGAGGCAAGCAGTTCTTC
>TRBV5-1|-|TRBJ2-5|many
CASSPLSGAEQETQYF
TGCGCCAGCAGCCCGCTCTCTGGGGCAGAGCAAGAGACCCAGTACTTC
>TRBV27|TRBD1|TRBJ2-1|-
CASSIKPPGQGYNEQFF
TGTGCCAGCAGTATCAAGCCGCCGGGACAGGGATATAATGAGCAGTTCTTC
>TRBV29-1|-|TRBJ1-4|few
CSGLRDLDEKLFF
TGCAGCGGCCTCCGGGACCTAGATGAAAAACTGTTTTTT
>TRBV5-1|-|TRBJ2-7|many
CASTGVGAWEQYF
TGCGCCAGCACTGGGGTAGGAGCTTGGGAGCAGTACTTC
>TRBV7-2|TRBD1|TRBJ1-1|many
CASSLVPGQANTEAFF
TGTGCCAGCAGCTTAGTCCCGGGACAGGCGAACACTGAAGCTTTCTTT
>TRBV27|-|TRBJ1-6|-
CASSLGFNSPLHF
TGTGCCAGCAGTTTAGGCTTTAATTCACCCCTCCACTTT
>TRBV7-2|-|TRBJ2-3|many
CASRSAGATDTQYF
TGTGCCAGCAGGTCGGCGGGGGCCACAGATACGCAGTATTTT
>TRBV28|TRBD2|TRBJ2-7|-
CASSVSGPSYEQYF
TGTGCCAGCAGTGTTAGCGGGCCCTCCTACGAGCAGTACTTC
>TRBV29-1|-|TRBJ1-2|many
CSVVLGSGYTF
TGCAGCGTTGTGTTAGGGAGCGGCTACACCTTC
>TRBV29-1|TRBD2|TRBJ2-5|many
CSVEPSGRKTQYF
TGCAGCGTTGAGCCTAGCGGGAGAAAGACCCAGTACTTC
>TRBV24-1|-|TRBJ1-5|many
CATSDLTGNQPQHF
TGTGCCACCAGTGATTTGACCGGGAATCAGCCCCAGCATTTT